The 20 T cell receptor beta chains in this list originate from one sample, sequenced in a study of blood T cell repertoires in COVID-19. Assay used: immunoSEQ multiplex PCR; TCRdb lists only in-frame clones, some missing. The top ten hold less than 3.5% of the sample, which has 85,000 to 130,000 clones, 70% to 90% seen once. Input material: PBMCs or T cells enriched from blood (not recorded which). These receptor sequences come from a woman aged 45-65 years who had recovered from COVID-19.

This clone was seen once. The V call is TRBV3-1 (or the pseudogene TRBV3-2), the J call TRBJ1-6; D is undetermined. This CDR3 is 15 amino acids long. The V end lost 4 bases, the J end lost 1 base, and 8 bases lay between the germline ends. The germline V gene has CDR1 LGHDT and CDR2 YNNKEL (reference sequence). The DNA of the CDR3 is TGTGCCAGCAGCCTCGACAAGTCCTATAATTCACCCCTCCACTTT. It yields the protein CASSLDKSYNSPLHF.

This clone appeared a few times. This sequence joins TRBV19 and TRBJ1-1; 11 nucleotides line up with TRBD1. The CDR3 runs to 12 residues. V lost 5 bases, J lost 10 bases, and 3 bases stayed unmatched. Germline loops: CDR1 LNHDA, CDR2 SQIVND (reference sequence). The CDR3 protein is CASSPGTGGAFF. DNA for the CDR3: TGTGCCAGTAGTCCAGGGACAGGGGGAGCTTTCTTT.

V is TRBV3-1 (or the pseudogene TRBV3-2) and J is TRBJ2-3; tentatively, D is TRBD2 (5 bases). The CDR3 is 16 amino acids. Germline assignment: CDR1 LGHDT and CDR2 YNNKEL (reference sequence). Trimming shortened V by 2 bases and J by 1 base, and 13 bases separated the two germline ends. The CDR3 region is CASSQRRFGGTDTQYF. The DNA for the CDR3 is TGTGCCAGCAGCCAAAGGAGATTCGGGGGCACAGATACGCAGTATTTT.

This clone appeared once. The rearrangement joins TRBV3-1 (or the pseudogene TRBV3-2) to TRBJ1-3; tentative D call: TRBD1 (5 bases). V was trimmed by 1 base and J by 4 bases, leaving 11 bases between them. The CDR3 loop spans 15 amino acids. Germline V CDR1 and CDR2: LGHDT, YNNKEL (reference sequence). This CDR3 is CASSQVGGVGNTIYF. As DNA, the CDR3 is TGTGCCAGCAGCCAAGTTGGAGGGGTCGGAAACACCATATATTTT.

J is TRBJ1-3 and V is TRBV3-1 (or the pseudogene TRBV3-2), with TRBD1 matching over 8 bases. The CDR3 loop spans 16 amino acids. J gave up 3 bases and V 4 bases, and 8 bases lay outside the gene matches. Germline CDR1 and CDR2: LGHDT and YNNKEL (reference sequence). The CDR3 protein is CASSPRPTGVGNTIYF. Written as DNA, the CDR3 is TGTGCCAGCAGCCCCCGCCCGACAGGGGTTGGAAACACCATATATTTT.

This chain uses TRBV13 with TRBJ2-1, with 11 nucleotides matching TRBD2. V shed 6 bases and J 2 bases; nucleotides not matched to a gene: 3. CDR1 is PRHDT, CDR2 FYEKMQ, per germline (reference sequence). This CDR3 contains 15 residues. This CDR3 reads CASRLLAGAYNEQFF. The CDR3 DNA sequence: TGTGCCAGCAGACTACTAGCGGGAGCCTACAATGAGCAGTTCTTC.

The chain carries TRBV28 and TRBJ2-1, with D possibly being TRBD2 (5 bases). V was clipped by 6 bases and J by 5 bases, with 20 bases between them. Germline CDR1 reads MDHEN; CDR2 reads SYDVKM. The CDR3 length is 16 residues. The CDR3 coding sequence is TGTGCCAGCAGCGGGTCGTGGCCCGGGAAACACAATGAGCAGTTCTTC. Its protein is CASSGSWPGKHNEQFF.

The chain joins TRBV29-1 to TRBJ1-4, with D maybe TRBD1 (6 bases). The CDR3 length is 15 residues. V lost 0 bases to trimming and J lost 8 bases, with 16 bases between them. Germline lookup yields CDR1 SQVTM and CDR2 ANQGSEA. The CDR3 reads CSVEDLRQGQEKLFF. In DNA, the CDR3 is TGCAGCGTTGAAGATCTTAGGCAGGGGCAGGAAAAACTGTTTTTT.

CDR3 in DNA: TGTGCCAGCAGCCACAACCTCAGGGTTGGTGAAAAACTGTTTTTT. Encoded protein: CASSHNLRVGEKLFF. The chain has TRBV3-1 (or the pseudogene TRBV3-2) and TRBJ1-4, with TRBD1 as a possible D gene (5 bases). This CDR3 contains 15 residues. Germline-derived CDR1 and CDR2 are LGHDT and YNNKEL (reference sequence). The V end was cut by 3 bases, the J end by 7 bases, with 15 bases between.

V usage is TRBV6-5 and J usage is TRBJ2-6, with D possibly TRBD1 on 5 matching bases. Trimming removed 7 bases from V and 5 bases from J, with 12 bases in between. Germline loops: CDR1 MNHEY, CDR2 SVGAGI. The length of the CDR3 is 14 residues. Written as DNA, the CDR3 is TGTGCCAGCAATTCAGGGTCCCGGGCCAACGTCCTGACTTTC. Translating it yields CASNSGSRANVLTF.

V and J are TRBV27 and TRBJ2-1; D is perhaps TRBD1 (5 bases). The germline V gene has CDR1 MNHEY and CDR2 SMNVEV (reference sequence). V was pared by 2 bases and J by 5 bases, with 16 bases between. This CDR3 spans 16 amino acids. The CDR3, as DNA: TGTGCCAGCAGTTTAGAGGTGGGCAGGGAAAACAATGAGCAGTTCTTC. This encodes CASSLEVGRENNEQFF.

The rearrangement joins TRBV7-9 to TRBJ2-1; 7 bases agree with TRBD2. Germline V CDR1 and CDR2: SEHNR, FQNEAQ (reference sequence). Trimming took 5 bases from V and 4 from J; bases not matched to a gene: 8. The CDR3 length is 15 residues. This chain's CDR3 is CASSPTLAIYNEQFF. For the CDR3, the DNA is TGTGCCAGCAGCCCCACACTAGCGATATACAATGAGCAGTTCTTC. The whole variable domain, filled in from reference TRBV7-9 and TRBJ2-1, reads DTGVSQNPRHKITKRGQNVTFRCDPISEHNRLYWYRQTLGQGPEFLTYFQNEAQLEKSRLLSDRFSAERPKGSFSTLEIQRTEQGDSAMYLCASSPTLAIYNEQFFGPGTRLTVL.

The chain has TRBV30 and TRBJ2-1, with 11 bases identical to TRBD2. Trimming took 0 bases from V and 7 from J; bases not matched to a gene: 5. From germline, CDR1 is GTSNPN and CDR2 SVGIG (reference sequence). The CDR3 is made up of 15 amino acids. CDR3 bases: TGTGCCTGGAGTGTACTAGCGGGGGTTTTAAATGAGCAGTTCTTC. Translation: CAWSVLAGVLNEQFF.

The gene calls are TRBV19 and TRBJ1-1; perhaps TRBD1 as D (6 bases). The CDR3 extends over 13 amino acids. V lost 5 bases and J 0 bases, leaving 7 bases between the germline ends. CDR1 is LNHDA, CDR2 SQIVND, per germline (reference sequence). CDR3 loop: CASSGQLNTEAFF. The CDR3 DNA is TGTGCCAGTAGTGGACAGCTGAACACTGAAGCTTTCTTT.

The chain is built from TRBV19 and TRBJ1-2, with D maybe TRBD1 (5 bases). The CDR3 is made up of 12 amino acids. Germline V gene data show CDR1 as LNHDA and CDR2 as SQIVND (reference sequence). V was shortened by 6 bases and J by 2 bases, with 7 bases between the two germline ends. DNA of the CDR3: TGTGCCAGTAGGGGGGGGAACTATGGCTACACCTTC. Amino acids: CASRGGNYGYTF.

The chain carries TRBV7-2 and TRBJ2-1, with D possibly being TRBD2 (8 bases). The CDR3 contains 17 residues. Germline CDR1 SGHTA, CDR2 FQGNSA. Deletions cut 5 bases from V and 6 bases from J, with 23 bases between. The CDR3 here is CASSLRGGQGVFNEQFF. Written as DNA, the CDR3 is TGTGCCAGCAGCCTCCGCGGGGGGCAGGGGGTTTTCAATGAGCAGTTCTTC.

This chain joins TRBV30 and TRBJ2-3, with D possibly matching TRBD2 (6 bases). Per the germline V gene, CDR1 is GTSNPN and CDR2 is SVGIG (reference sequence). With 2 bases removed from V and 5 bases from J, the gap between germline ends came to 14 bases. This CDR3 is built from 14 residues. CDR3 sequence reads: CAWSPGRSQDTQYF. DNA for the CDR3: TGTGCCTGGAGTCCAGGGAGGTCACAAGATACGCAGTATTTT. The full variable domain, in which reference TRBV30 and TRBJ2-3 provide the parts outside the CDR3, is SQTIHQWPATLVQPVGSPLSLECTVEGTSNPNLYWYRQAAGRGLQLLFYSVGIGQISSEVPQNLSASRPQDRQFILSSKKLLLSDSGFYLCAWSPGRSQDTQYFGPGTRLTVL.

This chain connects TRBV5-4 to TRBJ2-1; TRBD2 agrees at 15 bases. The length of the CDR3 is 18 residues. J lost 1 base, V lost 3 bases, and 5 bases had no gene match. CDR1 SGHNT and CDR2 YYREEE come from the germline V gene (reference sequence). The CDR3 nucleotides are TGTGCCAGCAGCTCGGGACTAGCGGGAGGTATTTCCTACAATGAGCAGTTCTTC. The encoded protein is CASSSGLAGGISYNEQFF. Filled out from reference TRBV5-4 and TRBJ2-1, the complete variable domain reads ETGVTQSPTHLIKTRGQQVTLRCSSQSGHNTVSWYQQALGQGPQFIFQYYREEENGRGNFPPRFSGLQFPNYSSELNVNALELDDSALYLCASSSGLAGGISYNEQFFGPGTRLTVL.

This chain joins TRBV6-5 and TRBJ2-3; 7 nucleotides agree with TRBD2. The ends lost 8 bases at V and 2 bases at J; junction bases unmatched: 10. CDR3 length: 15 residues. Germline CDR1 and CDR2: MNHEY and SVGAGI. CDR3 amino acids: CASSGGSHATDTQYF. CDR3 nucleotide sequence: TGTGCCAGCTCCGGGGGGAGCCACGCCACAGATACGCAGTATTTT.

The chain employs TRBV19 and TRBJ2-1; 14 positions agree with TRBD2. J gave up 9 bases and V 4 bases, and 11 bases lay outside the gene matches. The germline V gene encodes CDR1 LNHDA and CDR2 SQIVND (reference sequence). The CDR3 sequence is 17 residues long. As DNA, the CDR3 is TGTGCCAGTAGTACCGAATCGGGACTAGCGGGAGTGGTTGAGCAGTTCTTC. This encodes CASSTESGLAGVVEQFF.